This T cell receptor (beta chain) was observed in a study of vaccination and CD4 T cells after COVID-19. Indicated treatment: approximately 11-day PBMC culture with coronavirus spike peptide pools or control peptides (ViraFEST assay). For ViraFEST, peptide pools expanded antigen-specific T cells, after which the TCRs were sequenced. Wells that each held 1.8 million or so PBMCs were cultured with 8.5 to 10 IU/ml IL-2 and 10 ug/ml peptide pools. The CDR3 spans 13 residues. Per the germline V gene, CDR1 is DFQATT and CDR2 is SNEGSKA (reference sequence). V was clipped by 2 bases and J by 7 bases, with 11 bases between them. The Oncomine TCR Beta short-read assay was applied to DNA of cultured CD4+ T cells. Each CDR3 protein is one row after TCRdb ran MiXCR on the PCR reads. Of around 20,000 distinct CDR3 sequences in the sample, about 50% were seen once. Turning to this clonotype: The target antigen is unknown.

The TCR comes from a human donor who had recovered from COVID-19. The sample in question was CD4+ T cells from blood, cultured in vitro, obtained after SARS-CoV-2 vaccination. The J gene is TRBJ1-4, the V gene TRBV20-1; TRBD1 might be the D (5 bases). The CDR3 reads CSARWQGGEKLFF. In DNA, the CDR3 is TGCAGTGCTAGATGGCAGGGAGGTGAAAAACTGTTTTTT.